The sample holds many counts of the clone carrying this T cell receptor beta chain. These data are taken from a study of T cells in Graves' hyperthyroidism and ophthalmopathy. The CDR3 consists of 14 residues. Germline V lookup: CDR1 SGHAT, CDR2 FQNNGV. The V segment lost 5 bases and the J segment 8 bases; nucleotides outside the gene matches: 6. Amplified TCR beta CDR3 regions came from RNA transcripts. Researchers ran a first-round RT-PCR on the TCR CDR3 using the HTBI primer set. TCRdb recomputed calls from the multiplex PCR reads with MiXCR, one row per CDR3 protein. The data hold 460,000 or so distinct CDR3 sequences, with around 14% observed a single time. Diagnosis relied on clinical symptoms, serum thyroxine and TRAb, thyroid ultrasound and orbital computed tomography.

The TCR originated in a young woman with Graves' hyperthyroidism. The chain joins TRBV11-2 to TRBJ2-3; 11 bases map to TRBD2. Sequenced sample: blood. This CDR3 reads CASSETSGKGTQYF. In nucleotides, the CDR3 is TGTGCCAGCAGCGAGACTAGCGGGAAGGGTACGCAGTATTTT.